This TCR beta chain originates from a study of shared clonotypes between healthy human individuals. The V end was cut by 5 bases, the J end by 6 bases, with 14 bases between. Looked up from germline, CDR1 is MNHNS and CDR2 is SASEGT. CDR3 length: 14 residues. Produced via immunoSEQ multiplex PCR; TCRdb's table is partial and in-frame only. Among 2 million to 3 million clones listed, 85% to 95% were seen once. The chain couples TRBV6-1 to TRBJ2-1, with D unresolved. The source of this sequence is a man aged 18 to 29 in good health. Sequences were obtained from naive CD4+ T cells sorted from blood. Documented subset: CD45RA+ positively selected. This CDR3 reads CASSRRTSSNEQFF. The CDR3 coding sequence is TGTGCCAGCAGTAGGCGGACCAGCTCCAATGAGCAGTTCTTC.